The entry below describes one TCR beta chain. This specimen belongs to a study of shared clonotypes between healthy human individuals. About the study: Researchers assigned three CD4 naive, three CD4 memory, two CD8 naive and one CD8 memory plate to each donor.

The CDR3 loop spans 14 amino acids. Germline assignment: CDR1 SNHLY and CDR2 FYNNEI. V lost 1 base to trimming and J lost 8 bases, with 12 bases between them. Terminally differentiated effector memory CD45RA+ cells were left out of the naive CD8 fraction, which was CD45RO-negative and positively selected for CCR7. Study processing details: Junction-only sequences produced by ImmunoSEQ had no quality scores, so filtering differed. Only in-frame clones appear in the TCRdb table, and some are missing; sequencing was by immunoSEQ multiplex PCR. D and trimming were read from the DNA, whereas the V and J calls and clone size are those reported in that table. Among under 2,000,000 clones listed, roughly 94% were seen once.

Sample: naive CD8+ T cells sorted from blood. The chain recombines TRBV2 with TRBJ2-4; D may be TRBD1 (5 bases). The receptor was derived from a man aged 18 to 30 in good health. The CDR3 DNA is TGTGCCAGCAGTGAAGGGGCAGGGATAGACATTCAGTACTTC. Residues: CASSEGAGIDIQYF.